The 5 T cell receptor beta chains listed next were all sequenced from one sample in a study of T cell repertoires in cytomegalovirus infection. These TCRs are of unknown antigen specificity. Each CDR3 protein is one row after TCRdb ran MiXCR on the reads. The sample has around 100,000 distinct CDR3 sequences, 30% to 35% seen once. This sample comprised CD8+ T cells from cultured PBMCs, obtained from culture after CMV antigen stimulation. All receptors come from a human donor in good health (CMV status not recorded). Some clones in this sample may be carry-over from other donors' samples.

This chain uses TRBV7-6 with TRBJ2-7, with 7 bases matching TRBD1. CDR3 size: 14 residues. Trimming at V came to 5 bases and at J to 5 bases, leaving 9 bases not matched to a gene. Germline assignment: CDR1 SGHVS and CDR2 FNYEAQ. CDR3 region: CASSEMTGYHEQYF. Written as DNA, the CDR3 is TGTGCCAGCAGCGAGATGACAGGGTACCACGAGCAGTACTTC.

In its sample, this clonotype was seen a few times. This sequence joins TRBV11-2 and TRBJ2-7, with 7 positions matching TRBD2. This CDR3 has 13 residues. CDR1 is SGHAT, CDR2 FQNNGV, per germline. V trimming: 3 bases; J trimming: 3 bases; junction bases outside the gene matches: 2. The CDR3 DNA sequence: TGTGCCAGCAGCTTCGGGGGGATCTACGAGCAGTACTTC. Residues: CASSFGGIYEQYF.

The J gene is TRBJ1-5, the V gene TRBV6-2 or TRBV6-3, with TRBD1 matching 10 bases. This CDR3 has 14 residues. CDR1 is MNHEY and CDR2 is SVGEGT in the germline V gene. Trimming at V came to 8 bases and at J to 6 bases, leaving 7 bases not matched to a gene. CDR3 amino acids: CASWTGGAAQPQHF. DNA for the CDR3: TGTGCCAGCTGGACAGGGGGAGCCGCTCAGCCCCAGCATTTT.

The rearrangement joins TRBV7-9 to TRBJ1-1, with TRBD1 identical over 8 bases. Germline CDR1 is SEHNR and CDR2 is FQNEAQ (reference sequence). The junction had 10 bases not matched to a gene; V was cut back by 5 bases and J by 2 bases. CDR3 length equals 16 residues. CDR3 protein: CASSPRWTGLNTEAFF. The CDR3 DNA follows: TGTGCCAGCAGCCCCCGGTGGACAGGGCTCAACACTGAAGCTTTCTTT. The whole variable domain, remainder taken from reference TRBV7-9 and TRBJ1-1, is DTGVSQNPRHKITKRGQNVTFRCDPISEHNRLYWYRQTLGQGPEFLTYFQNEAQLEKSRLLSDRFSAERPKGSFSTLEIQRTEQGDSAMYLCASSPRWTGLNTEAFFGQGTRLTVV.

This clonotype appeared many times. The gene calls are TRBV7-2 and TRBJ2-1, with TRBD1 matching 8 bases. Germline loops: CDR1 SGHTA, CDR2 FQGNSA. With 5 bases clipped from V and 9 bases from J, the junction kept 18 bases outside the gene matches. The length of the CDR3 is 17 residues. CDR3 loop: CASSPFPRGRTVGEQFF. In DNA form, the CDR3 reads TGTGCCAGCAGCCCATTCCCCAGGGGGCGGACGGTCGGTGAGCAGTTCTTC.